This TCR beta chain was identified in a study of blood T cell repertoires in COVID-19. Methods used by the authors: For nucleated cells, counts were estimated from reference gene primer amplification. Only in-frame clones appear in the TCRdb table, and some are missing; sequencing was by immunoSEQ multiplex PCR. That table supplies the V and J calls and clone size; D and trimming were determined from the DNA. The table lists 30,000 to 40,000 clones, around 86% of them singletons. A single count supports this clone. Germline V CDR1 and CDR2: SGHRS, YFSETQ. Losses at the gene ends were 3 bases for V and 7 bases for J; bases not matched to a gene: 10. The CDR3 extends over 16 amino acids.

The chain has TRBV5-1 and TRBJ1-2; 12 nucleotides align to TRBD1. The sequenced material came from peripheral blood. The source of this sequence is a man in his 70s with acute or convalescent COVID-19. DNA of the CDR3: TGCGCCAGCAGCTACGGGACAGGGGGCGTAGTAGGTGGCTACACCTTC. It translates to CASSYGTGGVVGGYTF.